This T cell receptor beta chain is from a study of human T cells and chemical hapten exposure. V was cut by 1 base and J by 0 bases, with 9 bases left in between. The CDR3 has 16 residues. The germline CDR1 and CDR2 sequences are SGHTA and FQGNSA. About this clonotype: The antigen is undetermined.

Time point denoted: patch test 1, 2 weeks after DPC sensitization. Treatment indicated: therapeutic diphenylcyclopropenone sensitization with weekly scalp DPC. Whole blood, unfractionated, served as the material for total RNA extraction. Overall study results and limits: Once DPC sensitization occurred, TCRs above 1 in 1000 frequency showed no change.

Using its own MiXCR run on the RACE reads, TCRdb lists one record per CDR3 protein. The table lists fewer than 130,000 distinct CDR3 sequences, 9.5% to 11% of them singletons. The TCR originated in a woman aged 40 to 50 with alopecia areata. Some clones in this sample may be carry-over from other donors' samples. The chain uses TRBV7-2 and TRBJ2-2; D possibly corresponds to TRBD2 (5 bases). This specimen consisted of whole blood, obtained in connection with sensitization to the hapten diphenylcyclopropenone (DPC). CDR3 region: CASSLGVAPNTGELFF. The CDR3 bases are TGTGCCAGCAGCTTAGGGGTAGCGCCGAACACCGGGGAGCTGTTTTTT. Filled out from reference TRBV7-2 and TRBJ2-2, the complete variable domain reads GAGVSQSPSNKVTEKGKDVELRCDPISGHTALYWYRQSLGQGLEFLIYFQGNSAPDKSGLPSDRFSAERTGGSVSTLTIQRTQQEDSAVYLCASSLGVAPNTGELFFGEGSRLTVL.